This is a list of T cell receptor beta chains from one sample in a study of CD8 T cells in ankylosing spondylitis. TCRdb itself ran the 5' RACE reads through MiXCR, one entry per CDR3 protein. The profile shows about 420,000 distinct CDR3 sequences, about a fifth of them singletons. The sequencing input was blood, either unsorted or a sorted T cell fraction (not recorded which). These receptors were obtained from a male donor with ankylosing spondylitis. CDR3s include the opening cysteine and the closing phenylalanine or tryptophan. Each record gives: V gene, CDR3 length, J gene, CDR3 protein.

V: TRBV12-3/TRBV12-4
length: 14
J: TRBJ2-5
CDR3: CASNGAGGLETQYF

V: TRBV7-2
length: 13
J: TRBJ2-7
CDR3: CASSLWTADEQYF

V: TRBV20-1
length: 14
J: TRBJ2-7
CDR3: CSASRMEYSYEQYF

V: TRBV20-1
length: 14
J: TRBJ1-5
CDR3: CSADQTGGNQPQHF

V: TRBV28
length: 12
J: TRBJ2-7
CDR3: CASKGTPYEQYF

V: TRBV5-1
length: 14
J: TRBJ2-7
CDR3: CASKVGTGHYEQYF

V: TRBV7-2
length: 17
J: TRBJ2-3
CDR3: CASSSNYRAGSTDTQYF

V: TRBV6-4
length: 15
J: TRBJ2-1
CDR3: CASSEVWAGAGEQFF

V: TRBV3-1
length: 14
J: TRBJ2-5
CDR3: CASSQGQGPETQYF

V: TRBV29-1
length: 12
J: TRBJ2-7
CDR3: CSVGTGLYEQYF

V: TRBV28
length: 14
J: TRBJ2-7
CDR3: CASSLLAGTGEQYF

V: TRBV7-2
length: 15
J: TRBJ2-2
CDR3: CASSLVVANTGELFF

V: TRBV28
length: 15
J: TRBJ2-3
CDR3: CASSSPGQGTDTQYF

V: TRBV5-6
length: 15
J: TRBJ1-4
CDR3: CASSLMSGEREKLFF

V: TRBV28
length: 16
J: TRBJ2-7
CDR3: CASSFSRMTGGHEQYF

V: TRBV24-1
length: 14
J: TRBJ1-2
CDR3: CATSDLRQSILYTF

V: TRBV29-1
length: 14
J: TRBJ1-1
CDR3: CSVVKTGKNTEAFF

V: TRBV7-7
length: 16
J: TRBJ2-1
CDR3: CASSPGTSGRRNEQFF

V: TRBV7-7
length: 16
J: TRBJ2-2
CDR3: CASSLAGSGAAGELFF

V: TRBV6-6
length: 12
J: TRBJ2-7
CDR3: CASSYGRDEQYF

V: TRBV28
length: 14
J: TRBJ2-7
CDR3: CASSLGRRAYEQYF

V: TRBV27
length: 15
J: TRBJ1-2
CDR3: CASSLTFGHDYGYTF

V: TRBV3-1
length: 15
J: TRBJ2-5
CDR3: CASSQRDGRRETQYF

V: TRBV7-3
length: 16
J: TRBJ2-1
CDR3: CASSLYGTSADNEQFF

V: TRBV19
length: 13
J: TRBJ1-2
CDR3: CASSSTRPDGYTF

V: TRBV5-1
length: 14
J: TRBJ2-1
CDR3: CASMDGSSYNEQFF

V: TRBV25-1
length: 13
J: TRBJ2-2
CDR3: CASIDRATGELFF

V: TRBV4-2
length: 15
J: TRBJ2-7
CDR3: CASSQLAGVSSEQYF

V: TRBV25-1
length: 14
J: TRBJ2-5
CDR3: CASSDLGNVETQYF

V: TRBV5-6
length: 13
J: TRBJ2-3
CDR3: CASSLGINKAQYF

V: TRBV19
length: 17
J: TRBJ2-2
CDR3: CATADDGTSGSTGELFF

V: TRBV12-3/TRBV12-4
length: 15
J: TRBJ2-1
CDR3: CASSRPAGSYNEQFF

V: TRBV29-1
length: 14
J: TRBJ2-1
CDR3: CSAARRVSYNEQFF

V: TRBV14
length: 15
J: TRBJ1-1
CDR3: CASSQGGRSSTEAFF

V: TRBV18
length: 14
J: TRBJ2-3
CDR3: CASSPLGETDTQYF

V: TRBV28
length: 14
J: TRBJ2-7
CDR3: CASSRRFSGYEQYF

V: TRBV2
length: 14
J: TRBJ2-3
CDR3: CASRQQGGTDTQYF

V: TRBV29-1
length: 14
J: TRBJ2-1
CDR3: CSVRQVSSYNEQFF

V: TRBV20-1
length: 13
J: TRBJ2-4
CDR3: CSAETVAKNIQYF

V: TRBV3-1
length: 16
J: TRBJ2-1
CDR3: CASSQALAGLYNEQFF

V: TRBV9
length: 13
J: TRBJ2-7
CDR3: CASSVLGFGEQYF

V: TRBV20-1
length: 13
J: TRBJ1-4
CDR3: CSAQKGQSEKLFF

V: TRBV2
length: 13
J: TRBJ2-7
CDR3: CASTYSGTYEQYF

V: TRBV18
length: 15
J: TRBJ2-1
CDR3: CASSPGTSGSHEQFF

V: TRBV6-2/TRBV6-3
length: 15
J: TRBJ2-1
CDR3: CASSYGVAGGQEQFF

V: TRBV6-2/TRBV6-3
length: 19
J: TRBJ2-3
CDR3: CASSSSRLAVLSPTDTQYF

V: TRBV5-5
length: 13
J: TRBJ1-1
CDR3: CASSFSTNTEAFF

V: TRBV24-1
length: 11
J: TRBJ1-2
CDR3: CATKGDYGYTF

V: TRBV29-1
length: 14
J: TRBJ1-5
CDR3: CSVQTESSNQPQHF

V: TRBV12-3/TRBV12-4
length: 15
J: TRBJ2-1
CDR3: CASSPSGRVSNEQFF

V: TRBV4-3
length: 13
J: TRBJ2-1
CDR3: CASSQALAREQFF

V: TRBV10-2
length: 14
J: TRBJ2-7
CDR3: CASSEIGLSYEQYF

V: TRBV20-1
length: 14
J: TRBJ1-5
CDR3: CSARDGTRTTPQHF